The text below deals with one T cell receptor beta chain. As yet, its antigen is unknown. The data stem from a study of cytomegalovirus exposure and HLA in healthy donors. Study-wide findings and caveats: For most TCR sequences rarity was the rule, although some public TCRs occurred in many donors.

This PCR relied on a set of 60 Vbeta primers and 13 Jbeta primers. Profiled with immunoSEQ multiplex PCR; TCRdb holds only in-frame clones, not every one. Of approximately 100,000 clones listed, more than 60% are singletons. Trimming pared 4 bases from V and 5 bases from J, leaving 15 bases between. CDR3 length: 14 residues. Germline CDR1 SGHRS, CDR2 YFSETQ. This sequence originates from a woman between 18 and 29 years old in good health and CMV-seropositive. Sequences were obtained from PBMCs. The chain uses TRBV5-1 and TRBJ2-5; D may be TRBD1 (7 bases). The CDR3 loop reads CASSDSGGWETQYF. For the CDR3, the DNA is TGCGCCAGCAGCGATTCAGGGGGGTGGGAGACCCAGTACTTC.